Listed below are T cell receptor beta chains from one sample, sequenced in a study of radiation and T cells in renal cell carcinoma. Some clones are missing from TCRdb's copy, which holds only in-frame ones; the method was immunoSEQ multiplex PCR. Of about 83,000 clones in the sample, around four fifths were seen once. The starting material was blood, obtained from a patient whose treatment included radiotherapy and nephrectomy. These receptors all come from a woman aged 55-69 years with renal cell carcinoma. CDR3s include the opening cysteine and the closing phenylalanine or tryptophan. D genes are given only for firm matches. Clone size is given for some rows only: seen once, a few or many times, or a class if the clone is expanded.

>TRBD2|TRBV7-9|TRBJ2-7|NA
TGTGCCAGCAGCTTAGCGGTGACTAGCCACGAGCAGTACTTC
CASSLAVTSHEQYF
>TRBD1|TRBV6-6|TRBJ1-5|NA
TGTGCCAGCAGTTCCTTCGGTGGGACAGACAATCAGCCCCAGCATTTT
CASSSFGGTDNQPQHF
>NA|TRBV2|TRBJ1-2|NA
TGTGCCAGCAGTGAAGCTCAGGGTTATAGCTACACCTTC
CASSEAQGYSYTF
>TRBD2|TRBV7-2|TRBJ2-5|NA
TGTGCCAGGACAACCCAGCGCGGGGGGGAAGGAGAGACCCAGTACTTC
CARTTQRGGEGETQYF
>NA|TRBV5-6|TRBJ2-5|NA
TGTGCCAGCACCCTGGGGGTGCTTCAAGAGACCCAGTACTTC
CASTLGVLQETQYF
>TRBD1|TRBV19|TRBJ1-1|NA
TGTGCCAGTAGTAAACAGGGGTTCACTGAAGCTTTCTTT
CASSKQGFTEAFF
>NA|TRBV10-2|TRBJ2-2|once
TGCGCCAGCAGTGGGCACGGTCAGGGGACCGGGGAGCTGTTTTTT
CASSGHGQGTGELFF
>NA|TRBV28|TRBJ2-2|once
TGTGCCAGCAGCCCCCCAGGGGCGAACACCGGGGAGCTGTTTTTT
CASSPPGANTGELFF
>NA|TRBV11-3|TRBJ2-2|NA
TGTGCCAGCAGCCCTGACAGGCGGGACACCGGGGAGCTGTTTTTT
CASSPDRRDTGELFF
>TRBD2|TRBV28|TRBJ2-1|NA
TGTGCCAGCAGAGCTAGCGGGCCTTCCTACAATGAGCAGTTCTTC
CASRASGPSYNEQFF
>NA|TRBV7-2|TRBJ2-7|NA
TGTGCCAGCAGCTCAGTGGGGGCGGCAGTCTACGAGCAGTACTTC
CASSSVGAAVYEQYF
>NA|TRBV6-1|TRBJ2-5|NA
TGTGCCAGCGGTCAAGAGACCCAGTACTTC
CASGQETQYF
>TRBD2|TRBV5-1|TRBJ2-5|once
TGCGCCAGCAGCGGGGGACTACAAGAGACCCAGTACTTC
CASSGGLQETQYF
>TRBD1|TRBV15|TRBJ2-1|NA
TGTGCCACCAGCGGAGACAGGGGGTCCTACAATGAGCAGTTCTTC
CATSGDRGSYNEQFF
>NA|TRBV6-1|TRBJ2-3|NA
TGTGCCAGCAGTGAAGCGGGCGGAATCGTCGGGGATACGCAGTATTTT
CASSEAGGIVGDTQYF
>NA|TRBV7-6|TRBJ2-7|NA
TGTGCCAGCAGCTTAGCGTGGGACCGCGGAGGTAGCGAGCAGTACTTC
CASSLAWDRGGSEQYF
>NA|TRBV5-4|TRBJ2-6|NA
TGTGCCAGCAGTCGTCCGGGGGATGGGGCCAACGTCCTGACTTTC
CASSRPGDGANVLTF
>NA|TRBV11-2|TRBJ1-6|NA
TGTGCCAGCAGACGCCCTGGACAGATGGACTCACCCCTCCACTTT
CASRRPGQMDSPLHF
>TRBD2|TRBV5-6|TRBJ2-7|NA
TGTGCCAGCAATAGCGGGAGCTACGAGCAGTACTTC
CASNSGSYEQYF
>NA|TRBV6-6|TRBJ2-1|NA
TGTGCCAGCAGTCGGTTTGATGAGCAGTTCTTC
CASSRFDEQFF
>NA|TRBV28|TRBJ1-6|NA
TGTGCCAGCACTCCTACTGGGGGGAGCTCCTATAATTCACCCCTCCACTTT
CASTPTGGSSYNSPLHF
>NA|TRBV4-2|TRBJ2-7|NA
TGTGCCAGCAGCCCTGCGGGACATAACTACGAGCAGTACTTC
CASSPAGHNYEQYF
>NA|TRBV19|TRBJ1-2|NA
TGTGCCAGTAGTATAAGTCCCAGCTATGGCTACACCTTC
CASSISPSYGYTF
>TRBD1|TRBV28|TRBJ2-7|NA
TGTGCCAGCAGTGGTCCCGGGACAGGGACCGACGAGCAGTACTTC
CASSGPGTGTDEQYF
>TRBD1|TRBV4-1|TRBJ1-5|NA
TGCGCCAGCAGCCAAGACAACTTAGACAGGGGCAATCAGCCCCAGCATTTT
CASSQDNLDRGNQPQHF
>NA|TRBV28|TRBJ2-7|NA
TGTGCCAGCAGCTGGCCAACTTACGAGCAGTACTTC
CASSWPTYEQYF
>NA|TRBV5-1|TRBJ1-2|NA
TGCGCCAGCAGCTTGGAGGGGGGGCGTGGCTACACCTTC
CASSLEGGRGYTF
>TRBD1|TRBV30|TRBJ1-6|NA
TGTGCCTGGACCGGGACAGGGGAATTTTTGAGTTCACCCCTCCACTTT
CAWTGTGEFLSSPLHF
>NA|TRBV29-1|TRBJ1-2|NA
TGCAGCGTTGAGGTGAAATACCCAGGCTACACCTTC
CSVEVKYPGYTF
>TRBD1|TRBV2|TRBJ2-7|NA
TGTGCCAGCAGCTACAGACAGGGCATGGGGGAGCAGTACTTC
CASSYRQGMGEQYF
>NA|TRBV21-1|TRBJ2-2|NA
TGTGCCAGCCTAAGGGGGCCGTCGAACACCGGGGAGCTGTTTTTT
CASLRGPSNTGELFF
>NA|TRBV5-1|TRBJ1-6|NA
TGCGCCAGCAGCCCGGTGGGGGTAGAATCACCCCTCCACTTT
CASSPVGVESPLHF
>NA|TRBV27|TRBJ1-3|NA
TGTGCCAGCAGTTTATCGGGGTGGCCCCAGGGAAACACCATATATTTT
CASSLSGWPQGNTIYF
>NA|TRBV19|TRBJ1-1|NA
TGTGCCAGTAGGGAGTGGGGGGGGACCGCTGAAGCTTTCTTT
CASREWGGTAEAFF
>NA|TRBV11-2|TRBJ1-4|NA
TGTGCCAGCAGCTTAGTCACAGGGACTAATGAAAAACTGTTTTTT
CASSLVTGTNEKLFF
>NA|TRBV5-1|TRBJ2-7|NA
TGCGCCAGCAGCTTCAATTCACAGGGTTACGAGCAGTACTTC
CASSFNSQGYEQYF
>NA|TRBV5-4|TRBJ1-1|NA
TGTGCCAGCAGCTCGGGTGGGGCCATTGAAGCTTTCTTT
CASSSGGAIEAFF
>NA|TRBV5-1|TRBJ1-4|NA
TGCGCCAGCAGCGAAGGCCAGGCGGCAACTAATGAAAAACTGTTTTTT
CASSEGQAATNEKLFF
>NA|TRBV7-9|TRBJ1-2|NA
TGTGCCAGCAGCCTCCCCGAGGGGGGTGGTGGCTACACCTTC
CASSLPEGGGGYTF
>NA|TRBV5-6|TRBJ1-2|NA
TGTGCCAGCAGCTTAACGCACAGGGATGGCTACACCTTC
CASSLTHRDGYTF
>NA|TRBV27|TRBJ2-7|once
TGTGCCAGCAGCTTCGACAACTCCTACGAGCAGTACTTC
CASSFDNSYEQYF
>TRBD2|TRBV25-1|TRBJ2-3|NA
TGTGCCAGCAGAGGGACTAGCGGGAGGTGGGATACGCAGTATTTT
CASRGTSGRWDTQYF
>NA|TRBV27|TRBJ1-1|NA
TGTGCCAGCAGATCCACCGGGACACTTACCAACACTGAAGCTTTCTTT
CASRSTGTLTNTEAFF
>TRBD1|TRBV19|TRBJ1-1|once
TGTGCCAGTAGTATTGTACAGGGGAAAGCTTTCTTT
CASSIVQGKAFF
>TRBD2|TRBV29-1|TRBJ2-1|NA
TGCAGCGTTGTGGAGACTAGCTATGAGCAGTTCTTC
CSVVETSYEQFF
>NA|TRBV11-2|TRBJ2-1|NA
TGTGCCAGCAGCTTAGGGTTCGGGCAGTTCTTC
CASSLGFGQFF
>NA|TRBV6-6|TRBJ2-7|NA
TGTGCCAGCAGCCCCGGGACACTAAGGGGCTACGAGCAGTACTTC
CASSPGTLRGYEQYF
>NA|TRBV7-9|TRBJ2-1|NA
TGTGCCAGCAGCATAGGCGGTGGGGCGGAGGGTGAGCAGTTCTTC
CASSIGGGAEGEQFF
>TRBD1|TRBV5-1|TRBJ2-6|NA
TGCGCCAGCACCGGGACAGGGTTCTCTGGGGCCAACGTCCTGACTTTC
CASTGTGFSGANVLTF
>TRBD2|TRBV27|TRBJ2-3|NA
TGTGCCAGCAGCTTAGCGGGGGCAGGGGCGAACACAGATACGCAGTATTTT
CASSLAGAGANTDTQYF
>NA|TRBV5-8|TRBJ2-3|NA
TGTGCCAGCAGCTTCGGGTCCAGCGAGAGCACAGATACGCAGTATTTT
CASSFGSSESTDTQYF